This T cell receptor (beta chain) comes out of a study of cytomegalovirus exposure and HLA in healthy donors. General study points: Researchers reported in a later analysis that a missense DCLRE1C variant was tied to TCR beta V- and J-gene trimming.

PCR used 60 Vbeta primers and 13 Jbeta primers. Sequenced by immunoSEQ multiplex PCR; TCRdb stores in-frame clones only, minus some. Here the sample spans more than 150,000 clones, over 65% being singletons. Germline loops: CDR1 MNHNY, CDR2 SVGAGI (reference sequence). CDR3 length: 14 amino acids. Trimming removed 2 bases from V and 4 bases from J, with 11 bases in between. On this clone itself: The target antigen is unknown.

The receptor was derived from a woman aged 50 to 60 in good health and CMV-seropositive. The sequencing input was PBMCs. This chain joins TRBV6-6 and TRBJ1-1; D gene unclear. CDR3: CASSYGRSGTEAFF. In DNA, the CDR3 is TGTGCCAGCAGTTACGGCAGGTCCGGCACTGAAGCTTTCTTT.